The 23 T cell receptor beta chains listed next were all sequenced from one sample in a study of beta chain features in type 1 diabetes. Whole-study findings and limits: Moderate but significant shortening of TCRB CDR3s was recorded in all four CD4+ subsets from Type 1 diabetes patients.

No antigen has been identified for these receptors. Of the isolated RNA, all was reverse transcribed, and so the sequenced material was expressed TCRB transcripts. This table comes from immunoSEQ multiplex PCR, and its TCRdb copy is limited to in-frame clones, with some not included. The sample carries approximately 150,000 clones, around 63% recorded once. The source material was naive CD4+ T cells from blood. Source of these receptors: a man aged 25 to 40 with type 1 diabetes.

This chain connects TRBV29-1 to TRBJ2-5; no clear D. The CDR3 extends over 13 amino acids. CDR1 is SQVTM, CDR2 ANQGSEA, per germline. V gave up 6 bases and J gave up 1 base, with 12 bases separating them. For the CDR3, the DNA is TGCAGCGTAGTTAAGTTGGCCCAAGAGACCCAGTACTTC. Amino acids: CSVVKLAQETQYF.

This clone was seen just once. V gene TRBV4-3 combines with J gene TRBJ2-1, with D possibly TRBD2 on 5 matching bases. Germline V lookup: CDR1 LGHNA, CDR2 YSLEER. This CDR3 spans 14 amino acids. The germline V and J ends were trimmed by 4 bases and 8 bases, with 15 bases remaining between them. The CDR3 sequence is CASSRLRSGDEQFF. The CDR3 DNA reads TGCGCCAGCAGCCGCCTACGATCCGGGGATGAGCAGTTCTTC.

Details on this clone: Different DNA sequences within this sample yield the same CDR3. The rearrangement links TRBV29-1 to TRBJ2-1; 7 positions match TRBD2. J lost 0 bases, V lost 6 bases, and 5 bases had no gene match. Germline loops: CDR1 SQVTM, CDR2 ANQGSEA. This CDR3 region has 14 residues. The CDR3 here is CSVERGSSYNEQFF. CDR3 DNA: TGCAGCGTGGAGCGGGGAAGCTCCTACAATGAGCAGTTCTTC.

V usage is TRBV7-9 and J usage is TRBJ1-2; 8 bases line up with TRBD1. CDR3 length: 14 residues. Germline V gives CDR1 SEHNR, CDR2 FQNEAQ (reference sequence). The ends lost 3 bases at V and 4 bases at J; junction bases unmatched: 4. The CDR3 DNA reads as TGTGCCAGCAGCTTTAGGGACAGGACCTATGGCTACACCTTC. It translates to CASSFRDRTYGYTF.

The CDR3 is CSATNPPAYGYTF. The CDR3 region has the DNA TGCAGCGCCACCAACCCGCCGGCCTATGGCTACACCTTC. The V call is TRBV29-1, the J call TRBJ1-2; D is uncertain. Germline V gives CDR1 SQVTM, CDR2 ANQGSEA. The CDR3 is 13 residues long. Trimming left V 7 bases short and J 4 bases short, with 16 bases between.

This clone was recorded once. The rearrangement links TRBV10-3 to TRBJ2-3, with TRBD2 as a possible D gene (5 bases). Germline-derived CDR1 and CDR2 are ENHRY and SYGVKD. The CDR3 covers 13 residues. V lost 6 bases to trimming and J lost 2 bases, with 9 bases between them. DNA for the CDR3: TGTGCCATCAGCATCGGGGACACAGATACGCAGTATTTT. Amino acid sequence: CAISIGDTDTQYF.

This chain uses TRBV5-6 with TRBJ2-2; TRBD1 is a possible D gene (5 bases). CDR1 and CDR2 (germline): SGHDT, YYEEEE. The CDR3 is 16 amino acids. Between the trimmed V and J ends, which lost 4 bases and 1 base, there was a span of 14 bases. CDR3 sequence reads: CASSVGLTGNTGELFF. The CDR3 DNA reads TGTGCCAGCAGCGTAGGGCTCACAGGGAACACCGGGGAGCTGTTTTTT.

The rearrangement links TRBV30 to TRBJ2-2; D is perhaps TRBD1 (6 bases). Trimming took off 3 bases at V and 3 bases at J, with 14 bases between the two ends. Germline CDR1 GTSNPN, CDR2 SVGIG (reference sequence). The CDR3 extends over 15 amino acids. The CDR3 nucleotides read TGTGCCTGGAGGACAGGCCCGATATACACCGGGGAGCTGTTTTTT. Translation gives CAWRTGPIYTGELFF.

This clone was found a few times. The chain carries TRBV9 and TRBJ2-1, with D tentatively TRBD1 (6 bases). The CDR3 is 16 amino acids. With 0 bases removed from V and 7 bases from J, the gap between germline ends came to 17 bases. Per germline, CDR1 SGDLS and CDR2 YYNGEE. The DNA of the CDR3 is TGTGCCAGCAGCGTAGCTGAGGGGGTCGGTTGGAATGAGCAGTTCTTC. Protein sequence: CASSVAEGVGWNEQFF.

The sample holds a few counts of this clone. Written as DNA, the CDR3 is TGCGCCAGCAGCTTGGTATCGGGGATGAACACTGAAGCTTTCTTT. Protein sequence: CASSLVSGMNTEAFF. The V call is TRBV5-1, the J call TRBJ1-1; no definite D call. This CDR3 has 15 residues. V lost 0 bases and J lost 0, with 9 bases in between. Germline assignment: CDR1 SGHRS and CDR2 YFSETQ.

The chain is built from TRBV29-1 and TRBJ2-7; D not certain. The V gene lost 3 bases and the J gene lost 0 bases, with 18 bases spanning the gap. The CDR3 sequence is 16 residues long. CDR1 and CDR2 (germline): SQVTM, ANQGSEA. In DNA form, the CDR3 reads TGCAGCGTTGAGGTTTTCGTGGGAACTTTCTCCTACGAGCAGTACTTC. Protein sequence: CSVEVFVGTFSYEQYF.

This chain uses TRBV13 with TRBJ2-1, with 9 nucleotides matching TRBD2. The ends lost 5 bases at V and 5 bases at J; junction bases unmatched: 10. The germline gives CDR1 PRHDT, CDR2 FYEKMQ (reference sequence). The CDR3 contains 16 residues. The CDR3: CASSPRLAGENNEQFF. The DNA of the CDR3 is TGTGCCAGCAGCCCCCGATTAGCGGGGGAAAACAATGAGCAGTTCTTC.

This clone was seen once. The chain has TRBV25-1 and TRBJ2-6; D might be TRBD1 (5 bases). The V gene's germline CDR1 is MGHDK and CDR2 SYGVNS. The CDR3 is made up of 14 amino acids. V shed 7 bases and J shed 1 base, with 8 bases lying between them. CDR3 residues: CASTDRSGANVLTF. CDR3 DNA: TGTGCCAGCACCGACAGATCTGGGGCCAACGTCCTGACTTTC.

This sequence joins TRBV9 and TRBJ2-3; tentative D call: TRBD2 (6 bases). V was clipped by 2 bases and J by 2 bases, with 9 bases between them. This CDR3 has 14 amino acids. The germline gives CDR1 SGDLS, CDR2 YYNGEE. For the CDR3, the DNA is TGTGCCAGCAGCGTTGGGGAGGCCACAGATACGCAGTATTTT. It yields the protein CASSVGEATDTQYF.

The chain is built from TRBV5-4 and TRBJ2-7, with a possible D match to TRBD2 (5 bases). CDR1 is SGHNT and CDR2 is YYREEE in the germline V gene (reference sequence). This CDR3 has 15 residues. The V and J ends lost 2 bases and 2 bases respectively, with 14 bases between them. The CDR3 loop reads CASSLSGGLTYEQYF. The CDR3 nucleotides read TGTGCCAGCAGCTTATCAGGCGGACTCACCTACGAGCAGTACTTC.

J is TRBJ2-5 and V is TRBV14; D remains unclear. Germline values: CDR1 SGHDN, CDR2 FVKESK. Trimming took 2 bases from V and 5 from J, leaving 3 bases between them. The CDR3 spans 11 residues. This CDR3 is CASSQLETQYF. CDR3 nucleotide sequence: TGTGCCAGCAGCCAATTGGAGACCCAGTACTTC.

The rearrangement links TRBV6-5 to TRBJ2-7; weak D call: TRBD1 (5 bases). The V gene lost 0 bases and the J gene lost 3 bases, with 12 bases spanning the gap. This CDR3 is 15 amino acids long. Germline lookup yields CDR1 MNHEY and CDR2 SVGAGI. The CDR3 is CASSYSIGQGYEQYF. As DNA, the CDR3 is TGTGCCAGCAGTTACTCGATTGGGCAGGGCTACGAGCAGTACTTC.

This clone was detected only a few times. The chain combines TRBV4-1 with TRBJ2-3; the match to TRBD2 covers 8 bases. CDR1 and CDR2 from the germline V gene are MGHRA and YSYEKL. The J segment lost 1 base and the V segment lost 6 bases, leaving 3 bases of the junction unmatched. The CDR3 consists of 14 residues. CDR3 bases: TGCGCCAGCAGACCGGGGGGGCGCACAGATACGCAGTATTTT. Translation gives CASRPGGRTDTQYF.

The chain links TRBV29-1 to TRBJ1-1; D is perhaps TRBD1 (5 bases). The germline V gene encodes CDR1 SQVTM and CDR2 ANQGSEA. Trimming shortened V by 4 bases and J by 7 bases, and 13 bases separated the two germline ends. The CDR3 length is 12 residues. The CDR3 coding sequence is TGCAGCGTTGTGGGAGGAGGGGTTGAAGCTTTCTTT. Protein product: CSVVGGGVEAFF.

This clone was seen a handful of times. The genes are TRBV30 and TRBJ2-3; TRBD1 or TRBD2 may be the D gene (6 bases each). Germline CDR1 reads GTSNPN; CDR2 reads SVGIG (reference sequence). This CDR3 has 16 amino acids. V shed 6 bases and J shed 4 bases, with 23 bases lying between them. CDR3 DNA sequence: TGTGCCTGTGCGGAGGGGGTCAGGGCGAACGCAGATACGCAGTATTTT. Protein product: CACAEGVRANADTQYF.

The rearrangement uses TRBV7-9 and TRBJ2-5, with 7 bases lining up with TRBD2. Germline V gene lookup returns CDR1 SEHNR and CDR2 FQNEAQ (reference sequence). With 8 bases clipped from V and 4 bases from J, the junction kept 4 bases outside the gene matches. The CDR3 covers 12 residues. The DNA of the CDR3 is TGTGCCAGCCTAAGCGGGGCAGAGACCCAGTACTTC. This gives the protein CASLSGAETQYF.

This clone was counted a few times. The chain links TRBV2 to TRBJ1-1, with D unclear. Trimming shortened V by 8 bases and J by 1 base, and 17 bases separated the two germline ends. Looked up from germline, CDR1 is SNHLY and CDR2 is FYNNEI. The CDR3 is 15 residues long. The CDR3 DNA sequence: TGTGCCAGCGGGCATTGGGAGCGTGAGAACACTGAAGCTTTCTTT. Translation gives CASGHWERENTEAFF.

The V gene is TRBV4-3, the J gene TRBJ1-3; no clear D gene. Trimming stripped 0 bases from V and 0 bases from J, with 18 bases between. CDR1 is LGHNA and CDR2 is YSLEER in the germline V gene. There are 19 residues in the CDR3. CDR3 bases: TGCGCCAGCAGCCAAGATGCCCCTTGGGGAAGGACCTCTGGAAACACCATATATTTT. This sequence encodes CASSQDAPWGRTSGNTIYF.